The next 21 T cell receptor beta chains were all read from a single sample in a study of cytomegalovirus exposure and HLA in healthy donors. Profiled with immunoSEQ multiplex PCR; TCRdb holds only in-frame clones, not every one. The sample gives about 280,000 clones, just over 85% of which show up once; roughly 0.99% is in the top ten. Sequenced sample: PBMCs. The receptor set was obtained from a woman between 18 and 29 years old in good health and CMV-seronegative.

The rearrangement joins TRBV6-1 to TRBJ2-5; 8 bases line up with TRBD1. Trimming cost V 0 bases and J 4 bases; bases outside gene matches: 13. There are 18 residues in the CDR3. Germline loops: CDR1 MNHNS, CDR2 SASEGT. The DNA for the CDR3 is TGTGCCAGCAGTGAAGCCCGGACAGGGTGGGGCGGAAGAGAGACCCAGTACTTC. It codes for CASSEARTGWGGRETQYF.

This clone showed up just once. V and J are TRBV1 and TRBJ1-2; the table's D call, TRBD1, was not checked against the DNA. TRBV1 is labeled a pseudogene. The CDR3 has 14 amino acids. CDR3 nucleotide sequence: TGCACCAGCAGCCCTCGTCAGTTCCACTATGGCTACACCTTC. The encoded protein is CTSSPRQFHYGYTF.

In this sample, this clone turned up once. The rearrangement links TRBV11-2 to TRBJ2-7; D gene unclear. Trimming took off 1 base at V and 3 bases at J, with 10 bases between the two ends. Germline CDR1 SGHAT, CDR2 FQNNGV. The CDR3 has 14 amino acids. CDR3 residues: CASSLAVGDYEQYF. The CDR3 DNA follows: TGTGCCAGCAGCTTAGCCGTCGGAGACTACGAGCAGTACTTC.

CDR3 sequence: CSVGDRGPNEQFF. The CDR3 coding sequence is TGCAGCGTTGGGGACAGGGGTCCCAATGAGCAGTTCTTC. The gene calls are TRBV29-1 and TRBJ2-1; TRBD1 matches 10 bases. V shed 4 bases, J shed 6 bases, and the junction held 3 bases outside the gene matches. The CDR3 runs to 13 residues. Germline V gene data show CDR1 as SQVTM and CDR2 as ANQGSEA.

The genes are TRBV4-1 and TRBJ1-1; D might be TRBD1 (5 bases). Trimming left V 0 bases short and J 4 bases short, with 12 bases between. This CDR3 comprises 15 residues. Looked up from germline, CDR1 is MGHRA and CDR2 is YSYEKL. CDR3 nucleotides: TGCGCCAGCAGCCAAGATCCCGGGGGTCCCACTGAAGCTTTCTTT. Amino acid sequence: CASSQDPGGPTEAFF.

The chain uses TRBV30 and TRBJ1-2; D perhaps matches TRBD1 (5 bases). V lost 1 base and J lost 0, with 9 bases in between. The CDR3 consists of 14 residues. Germline values: CDR1 GTSNPN, CDR2 SVGIG (reference sequence). The chain's CDR3 is CAWSGQHSNYGYTF. For the CDR3, the DNA is TGTGCCTGGAGTGGACAGCATTCTAACTATGGCTACACCTTC.

This sequence joins TRBV4-1 and TRBJ2-7; D may be TRBD2 (5 bases). This CDR3 spans 15 amino acids. CDR1 is MGHRA, CDR2 YSYEKL, per germline. The germline V and J ends were trimmed by 4 bases and 0 bases, with 13 bases remaining between them. The DNA for the CDR3 is TGCGCCAGCAGCCCACTTACCGGGATCTCCTACGAGCAGTACTTC. Its translation: CASSPLTGISYEQYF.

This clone appeared a few times. The V and J genes are TRBV2 and TRBJ2-7, with D possibly being TRBD1 (6 bases). CDR3 length equals 14 residues. V lost 7 bases and J 0 bases, leaving 13 bases between the germline ends. The germline CDR1 and CDR2 sequences are SNHLY and FYNNEI. The CDR3 spells CASMGHLSSYEQYF. CDR3 in DNA: TGTGCCAGCATGGGACACCTCTCCTCCTACGAGCAGTACTTC.

The genes are TRBV13 and TRBJ2-2; TRBD2 aligns across 9 bases. The germline gives CDR1 PRHDT, CDR2 FYEKMQ (reference sequence). CDR3 length: 16 residues. Losses at the gene ends were 5 bases for V and 5 bases for J; bases not matched to a gene: 9. CDR3 in amino acids: CASSAPGLALTGELFF. The CDR3 coding sequence is TGTGCCAGCAGCGCCCCGGGACTAGCCTTGACCGGGGAGCTGTTTTTT.

The chain joins TRBV5-1 to TRBJ2-7, with 9 bases matching TRBD1. Germline CDR1 is SGHRS and CDR2 is YFSETQ. V trimming: 3 bases; J trimming: 5 bases; junction bases outside the gene matches: 6. The CDR3 is 14 residues long. CDR3 coding DNA: TGCGCCAGCAGCTCGGGACAGGGAGAGAACGAGCAGTACTTC. This encodes CASSSGQGENEQYF.

This clone came up a few times. The V call is TRBV30, the J call TRBJ2-7; 8 bases map to TRBD1. The CDR3 runs to 14 residues. Losses at the gene ends were 0 bases for V and 6 bases for J; bases not matched to a gene: 7. Looked up from germline, CDR1 is GTSNPN and CDR2 is SVGIG (reference sequence). CDR3 sequence reads: CAWSVLDRESEQYF. CDR3 coding DNA: TGTGCCTGGAGTGTACTGGACAGGGAATCCGAGCAGTACTTC.

The CDR3 protein is CASSREGSSSSYEQYF. DNA of the CDR3: TGTGCCAGCAGTCGGGAGGGGTCCTCCAGCTCCTACGAGCAGTACTTC. The chain couples TRBV25-1 to TRBJ2-7, with 8 bases lining up with TRBD2. The V gene end was trimmed by 5 bases and the J gene end by 0 bases; junction bases not matched to a gene: 9. From germline, CDR1 is MGHDK and CDR2 SYGVNS. CDR3 length equals 16 residues.

J is TRBJ2-3 and V is TRBV2; 7 bases align to TRBD1. Germline-derived CDR1 and CDR2 are SNHLY and FYNNEI. This CDR3 has 13 residues. V trimming: 8 bases; J trimming: 4 bases; junction bases outside the gene matches: 6. The chain's CDR3 is CASSNRGADTQYF. For the CDR3, the DNA is TGTGCCAGCTCTAACAGGGGTGCAGATACGCAGTATTTT.

The chain has TRBV19 and TRBJ2-7; D perhaps matches TRBD1 (6 bases). This CDR3 region has 17 residues. Germline V gene lookup returns CDR1 LNHDA and CDR2 SQIVND (reference sequence). The germline V and J ends were trimmed by 1 base and 2 bases, with 18 bases remaining between them. The DNA of the CDR3 is TGTGCCAGTAGTATAGTGCTCCGCCAGGGGCCTACCTACGAGCAGTACTTC. This translates into CASSIVLRQGPTYEQYF.

V is TRBV10-3 and J is TRBJ2-3, with D possibly TRBD2 on 7 matching bases. Trimming shortened V by 2 bases and J by 0 bases, and 9 bases separated the two germline ends. CDR1 and CDR2 from the germline V gene are ENHRY and SYGVKD. The CDR3 runs to 15 residues. Written as DNA, the CDR3 is TGTGCCATCAGTGAGCGGGGGGCTAGCACAGATACGCAGTATTTT. Its translation: CAISERGASTDTQYF.

This chain uses TRBV5-6 with TRBJ2-5; 9 bases fit TRBD1. V trimming: 3 bases; J trimming: 4 bases; junction bases outside the gene matches: 4. The CDR3 length is 14 residues. The germline gives CDR1 SGHDT, CDR2 YYEEEE. CDR3 region: CASSSGTGRETQYF. CDR3 nucleotides: TGTGCCAGCAGCTCGGGGACAGGGAGAGAGACCCAGTACTTC.

V usage is TRBV13 and J usage is TRBJ1-2; D is uncertain. CDR3 length equals 15 residues. Deletions cut 3 bases from V and 5 bases from J, with 16 bases between. CDR1 and CDR2 (germline): PRHDT, FYEKMQ (reference sequence). The CDR3: CASSLEAGSRYGYTF. The DNA for the CDR3 is TGTGCCAGCAGCTTGGAAGCCGGGTCCCGATATGGCTACACCTTC.

The V gene is TRBV7-7, the J gene TRBJ2-3, with D perhaps TRBD2 (7 bases). This CDR3 has 14 amino acids. CDR1 is SSHAT and CDR2 is FNYEAQ in the germline V gene (reference sequence). CDR3 protein: CASAAGTSTDTQYF. The CDR3 coding sequence is TGTGCTAGCGCAGCGGGGACAAGCACAGATACGCAGTATTTT.

V gene TRBV5-5 combines with J gene TRBJ2-7; possible D gene TRBD2, 5 bases. Germline values: CDR1 SGHKS, CDR2 YYEKEE (reference sequence). V gave up 4 bases and J gave up 4 bases, with 12 bases separating them. CDR3 size: 13 residues. For the CDR3, the DNA is TGTGCCAGCAGCGGCTTCGACTATTACGAGCAGTACTTC. This gives the protein CASSGFDYYEQYF.

This clone was seen only once. The gene calls are TRBV4-3 and TRBJ1-2, with a possible D match to TRBD1 (6 bases). The ends were cut back, 1 base at V and 3 bases at J, with 9 bases in the middle. Germline V lookup: CDR1 LGHNA, CDR2 YSLEER. CDR3 length: 14 amino acids. This chain's CDR3 is CASSQGSGDYGYTF. Written as DNA, the CDR3 is TGCGCCAGCAGCCAAGGGTCAGGGGACTATGGCTACACCTTC.

The chain uses TRBV27 and TRBJ2-7, with 7 bases that match TRBD1. Trimming took 5 bases from V and 2 from J; bases not matched to a gene: 12. Germline V lookup: CDR1 MNHEY, CDR2 SMNVEV (reference sequence). CDR3 length: 16 residues. The CDR3 protein is CASSPAGTAITYEQYF. CDR3 DNA: TGTGCCAGCAGTCCAGCAGGGACAGCCATAACCTACGAGCAGTACTTC.